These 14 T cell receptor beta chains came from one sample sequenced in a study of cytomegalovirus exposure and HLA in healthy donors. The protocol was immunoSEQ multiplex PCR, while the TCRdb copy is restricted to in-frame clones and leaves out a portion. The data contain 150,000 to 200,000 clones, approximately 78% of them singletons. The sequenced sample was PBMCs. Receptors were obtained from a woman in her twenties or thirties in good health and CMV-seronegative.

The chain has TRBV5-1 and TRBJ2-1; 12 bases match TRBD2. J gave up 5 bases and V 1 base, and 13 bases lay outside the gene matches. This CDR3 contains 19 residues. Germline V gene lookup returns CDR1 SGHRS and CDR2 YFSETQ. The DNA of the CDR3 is TGCGCCAGCAGCTTGCGCCGTACCTCTAGCGGGGGGGTGAACAATGAGCAGTTCTTC. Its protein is CASSLRRTSSGGVNNEQFF.

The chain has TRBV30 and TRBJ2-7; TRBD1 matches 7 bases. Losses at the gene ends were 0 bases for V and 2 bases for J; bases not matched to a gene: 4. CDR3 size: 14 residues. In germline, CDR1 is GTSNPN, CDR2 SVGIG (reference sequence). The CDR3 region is CAWSVRDSPYEQYF. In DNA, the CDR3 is TGTGCCTGGAGTGTCCGGGACAGTCCCTACGAGCAGTACTTC.

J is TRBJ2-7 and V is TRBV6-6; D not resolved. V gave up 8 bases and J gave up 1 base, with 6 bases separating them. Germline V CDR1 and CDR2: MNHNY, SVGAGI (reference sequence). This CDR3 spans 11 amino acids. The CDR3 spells CASRVSYEQYF. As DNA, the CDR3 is TGTGCCAGCCGGGTTTCCTACGAGCAGTACTTC.

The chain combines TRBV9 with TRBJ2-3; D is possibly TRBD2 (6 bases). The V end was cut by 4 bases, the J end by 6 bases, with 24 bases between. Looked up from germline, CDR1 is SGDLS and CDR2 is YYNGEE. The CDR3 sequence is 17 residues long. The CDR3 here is CASSQKVGGALGDTQYF. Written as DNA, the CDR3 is TGTGCCAGCAGCCAAAAGGTCGGCGGGGCCCTTGGCGATACGCAGTATTTT.

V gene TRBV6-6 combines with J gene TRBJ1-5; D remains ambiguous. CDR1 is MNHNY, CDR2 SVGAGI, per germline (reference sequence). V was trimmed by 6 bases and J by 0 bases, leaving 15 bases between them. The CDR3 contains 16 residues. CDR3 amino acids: CASSNEQVVSNQPQHF. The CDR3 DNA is TGTGCCAGCAGCAACGAGCAGGTGGTTAGCAATCAGCCCCAGCATTTT.

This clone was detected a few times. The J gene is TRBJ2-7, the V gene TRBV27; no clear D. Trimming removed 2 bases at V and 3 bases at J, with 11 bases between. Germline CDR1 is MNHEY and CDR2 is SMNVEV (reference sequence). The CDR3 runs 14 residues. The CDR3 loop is CASSLLQRGYEQYF. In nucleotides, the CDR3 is TGTGCCAGCAGTTTACTGCAGAGAGGCTACGAGCAGTACTTC.

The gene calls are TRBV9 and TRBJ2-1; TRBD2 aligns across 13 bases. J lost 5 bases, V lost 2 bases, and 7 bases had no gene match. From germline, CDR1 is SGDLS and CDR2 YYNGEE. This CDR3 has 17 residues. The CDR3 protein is CASSVSTGTSGNNEQFF. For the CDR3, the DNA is TGTGCCAGCAGCGTCTCGACCGGGACTAGCGGGAACAATGAGCAGTTCTTC.

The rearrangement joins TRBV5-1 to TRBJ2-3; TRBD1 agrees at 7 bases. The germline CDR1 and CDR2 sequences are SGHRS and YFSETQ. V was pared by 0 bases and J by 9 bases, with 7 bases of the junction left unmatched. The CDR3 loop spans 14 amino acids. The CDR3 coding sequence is TGCGCCAGCAGCTTGGGACAGGGCTTGGCGACGCAGTATTTT. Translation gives CASSLGQGLATQYF.

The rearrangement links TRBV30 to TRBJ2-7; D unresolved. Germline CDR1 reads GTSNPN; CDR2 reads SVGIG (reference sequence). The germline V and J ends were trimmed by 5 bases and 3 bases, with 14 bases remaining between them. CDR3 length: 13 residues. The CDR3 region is CAWAPNRDYEQYF. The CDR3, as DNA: TGTGCCTGGGCCCCGAACAGAGACTACGAGCAGTACTTC.

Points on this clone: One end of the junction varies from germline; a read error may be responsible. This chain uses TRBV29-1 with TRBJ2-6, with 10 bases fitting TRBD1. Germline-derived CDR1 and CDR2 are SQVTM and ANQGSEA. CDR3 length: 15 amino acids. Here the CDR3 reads CSVDGFGTGVNVLTF. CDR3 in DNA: TGCAGCGTTGACGGTTTCGGGACAGGGGTCAACGTCCTGACTTTC.

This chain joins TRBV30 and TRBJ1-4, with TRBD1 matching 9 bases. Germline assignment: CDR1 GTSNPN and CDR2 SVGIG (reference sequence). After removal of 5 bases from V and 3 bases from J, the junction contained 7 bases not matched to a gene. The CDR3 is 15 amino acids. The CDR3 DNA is TGTGCCTGGTCGATACAGGGGGCGGCTAATGAAAAACTGTTTTTT. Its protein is CAWSIQGAANEKLFF. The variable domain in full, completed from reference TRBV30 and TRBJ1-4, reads SQTIHQWPATLVQPVGSPLSLECTVEGTSNPNLYWYRQAAGRGLQLLFYSVGIGQISSEVPQNLSASRPQDRQFILSSKKLLLSDSGFYLCAWSIQGAANEKLFFGSGTQLSVL.

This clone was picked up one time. Here the CDR3 DNA reads TGTGCCTGGGACCGGGACACCGGAGGGCAGTACTTC. Translating it yields CAWDRDTGGQYF. The chain recombines TRBV30 with TRBJ2-7, with D possibly matching TRBD1 (6 bases). Germline CDR1 reads GTSNPN; CDR2 reads SVGIG (reference sequence). Trimming took off 5 bases at V and 9 bases at J, with 17 bases between the two ends. The CDR3 has 12 residues.

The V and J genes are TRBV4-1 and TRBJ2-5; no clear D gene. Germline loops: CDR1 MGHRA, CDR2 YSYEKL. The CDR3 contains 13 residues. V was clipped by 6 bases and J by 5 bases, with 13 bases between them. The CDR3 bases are TGCGCCAGCAGTTACGGTGTCTGGGAGACCCAGTACTTC. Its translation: CASSYGVWETQYF.

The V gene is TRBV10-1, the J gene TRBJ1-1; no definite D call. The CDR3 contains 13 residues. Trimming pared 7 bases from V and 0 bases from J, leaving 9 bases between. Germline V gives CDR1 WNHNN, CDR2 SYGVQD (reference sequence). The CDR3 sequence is CASTEHLNTEAFF. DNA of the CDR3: TGCGCCAGCACTGAACACCTGAACACTGAAGCTTTCTTT.